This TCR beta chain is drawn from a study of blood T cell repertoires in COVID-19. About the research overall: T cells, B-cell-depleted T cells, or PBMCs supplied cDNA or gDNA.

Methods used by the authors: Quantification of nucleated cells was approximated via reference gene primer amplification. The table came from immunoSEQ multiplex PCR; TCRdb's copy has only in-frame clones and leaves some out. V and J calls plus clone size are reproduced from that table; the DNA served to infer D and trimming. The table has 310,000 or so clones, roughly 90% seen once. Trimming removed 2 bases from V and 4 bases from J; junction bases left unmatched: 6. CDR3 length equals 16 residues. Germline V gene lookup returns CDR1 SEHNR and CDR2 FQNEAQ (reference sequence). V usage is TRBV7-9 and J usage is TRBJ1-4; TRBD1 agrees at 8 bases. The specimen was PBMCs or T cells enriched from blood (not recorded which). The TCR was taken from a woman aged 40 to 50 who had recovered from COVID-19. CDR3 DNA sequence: TGTGCCAGCAGCTTACTAAAGACAGGGGATAATGAAAAACTGTTTTTT. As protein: CASSLLKTGDNEKLFF.